Shown below are 22 T cell receptor beta chains from a single sample sequenced in a study of T cell responses to AZD1222 COVID-19 vaccine. Assay used: immunoSEQ multiplex PCR; TCRdb lists only in-frame clones, some missing. The data contain around 130,000 clones, 80% to 90% of them singletons. Sample: peripheral blood, taken on day 0 of AZD1222 vaccination. These receptors originate from an adult in good health.

The chain has TRBV7-9 and TRBJ2-2; a possible D gene is TRBD1 (7 bases). Germline loops: CDR1 SEHNR, CDR2 FQNEAQ (reference sequence). The CDR3 has 15 residues. V lost 4 bases and J lost 6, with 15 bases in between. The CDR3 DNA reads as TGTGCCAGCAGCTATCAGGGGGGAGTATCCGGGGAGCTGTTTTTT. This gives the protein CASSYQGGVSGELFF.

The table lists this clone with a few counts. V gene TRBV4-2 combines with J gene TRBJ1-1; D is undetermined. CDR1 and CDR2 from the germline V gene are LGHNA and YNFKEQ. The CDR3 extends over 15 amino acids. Trimming removed 1 base from V and 7 bases from J, with 16 bases in between. The DNA of the CDR3 is TGTGCCAGCAGCCAAGGCTGGAGGAGAACAAGTGAAGCTTTCTTT. It is translated as CASSQGWRRTSEAFF.

The chain links TRBV5-1 to TRBJ2-1; tentative D call: TRBD1 (5 bases). Germline CDR1 is SGHRS and CDR2 is YFSETQ. The V end lost 0 bases, the J end lost 7 bases, and 14 bases lay between the germline ends. The CDR3 length is 15 residues. The CDR3, as DNA: TGCGCCAGCAGCTTGGGGACAAGAGCGATAAATGAGCAGTTCTTC. Its protein is CASSLGTRAINEQFF.

This clone has just a few counts. The V and J genes are TRBV21-1 and TRBJ2-7; TRBD1, the D gene given by the table, was not confirmed from the DNA. TRBV21-1 is marked as a pseudogene. This CDR3 comprises 14 residues. CDR3 in amino acids: CASSKEKGLHEQYF. Written as DNA, the CDR3 is TGTGCCAGCAGCAAAGAGAAGGGGCTTCACGAGCAGTACTTC.

The J gene is TRBJ2-7, the V gene TRBV5-1; the D gene is possibly TRBD1 (5 bases). From germline, CDR1 is SGHRS and CDR2 YFSETQ. V shed 3 bases and J shed 2 bases, with 12 bases lying between them. CDR3 length: 14 residues. CDR3 protein: CASSSWQGPYEQYF. Here the CDR3 DNA reads TGCGCCAGCAGCTCCTGGCAGGGTCCCTACGAGCAGTACTTC. The full variable domain, in which reference TRBV5-1 and TRBJ2-7 provide the parts outside the CDR3, is KAGVTQTPRYLIKTRGQQVTLSCSPISGHRSVSWYQQTPGQGLQFLFEYFSETQRNKGNFPGRFSGRQFSNSRSEMNVSTLELGDSALYLCASSSWQGPYEQYFGPGTRLTVT.

V gene TRBV11-2 combines with J gene TRBJ1-6; no definite D call. The CDR3 contains 15 residues. Germline V gene data show CDR1 as SGHAT and CDR2 as FQNNGV. The germline V and J ends were trimmed by 6 bases and 3 bases, with 12 bases remaining between them. The CDR3 sequence is CASSSSGLYNSPLHF. The CDR3 nucleotides read TGTGCCAGCAGTTCCTCGGGCCTCTATAATTCACCCCTCCACTTT. The whole variable domain, filled in from reference TRBV11-2 and TRBJ1-6, reads EAGVAQSPRYKIIEKRQSVAFWCNPISGHATLYWYQQILGQGPKLLIQFQNNGVVDDSQLPKDRFSAERLKGVDSTLKIQPAKLEDSAVYLCASSSSGLYNSPLHFGNGTRLTVT.

This clone was detected only a few times. The V call is TRBV6-5, the J call TRBJ1-1; D gene unclear. CDR1 MNHEY and CDR2 SVGAGI come from the germline V gene. This CDR3 has 12 amino acids. Trimming left V 6 bases short and J 1 base short, with 6 bases between. This chain's CDR3 is CASRQPNTEAFF. The CDR3 nucleotides read TGTGCCAGCAGACAGCCGAACACTGAAGCTTTCTTT.

V usage is TRBV11-1 and J usage is TRBJ2-2; a weak D match, TRBD2 (5 bases). The germline CDR1 and CDR2 sequences are SGHAT and FQDESV (reference sequence). CDR3 size: 16 residues. V was shortened by 6 bases and J by 4 bases, with 18 bases between the two germline ends. CDR3 sequence reads: CASRHLRAGGTGELFF. In nucleotides, the CDR3 is TGTGCCAGCAGGCATCTGAGGGCAGGTGGCACCGGGGAGCTGTTTTTT.

The rearrangement links TRBV30 to TRBJ1-3; D remains unclear. This CDR3 contains 14 residues. V shed 1 base and J shed 0 bases, with 7 bases lying between them. In germline, CDR1 is GTSNPN, CDR2 SVGIG (reference sequence). Written as DNA, the CDR3 is TGTGCCTGGAGTGGGACTCTCTCTGGAAACACCATATATTTT. Protein: CAWSGTLSGNTIYF. Variable domain in full (rest from reference TRBV30 and TRBJ1-3): SQTIHQWPATLVQPVGSPLSLECTVEGTSNPNLYWYRQAAGRGLQLLFYSVGIGQISSEVPQNLSASRPQDRQFILSSKKLLLSDSGFYLCAWSGTLSGNTIYFGEGSWLTVV.

The chain carries TRBV5-1 and TRBJ1-2, with D unresolved. V was cut by 3 bases and J by 4 bases, with 13 bases left in between. The V gene's germline CDR1 is SGHRS and CDR2 YFSETQ. This CDR3 has 14 residues. The CDR3 DNA sequence: TGCGCCAGCAGCTCCGGCTTGTTAGGCTATGGCTACACCTTC. It encodes CASSSGLLGYGYTF.

This clone was picked up one time. The CDR3 spells CASRPFPRSDTGELFF. The CDR3 region has the DNA TGCGCCAGCCGGCCCTTTCCGAGGTCCGACACCGGGGAGCTGTTTTTT. The J gene is TRBJ2-2, the V gene TRBV5-1; D is uncertain. V lost 7 bases and J lost 3, with 19 bases in between. This CDR3 is 16 amino acids long. In germline, CDR1 is SGHRS, CDR2 YFSETQ.

The genes are TRBV20-1 and TRBJ1-4, with D tentatively TRBD1 (5 bases). Trimming removed 3 bases at V and 7 bases at J, with 12 bases between. The germline CDR1 and CDR2 sequences are DFQATT and SNEGSKA (reference sequence). The CDR3 runs 13 residues. The CDR3 region is CSASVGAGEKLFF. Written as DNA, the CDR3 is TGCAGTGCTAGTGTAGGGGCCGGTGAAAAACTGTTTTTT.

Concerning this clone itself: A read error may account for a junction end that differs from germline. The rearrangement uses TRBV7-7 and TRBJ1-1; no reliable D call. The CDR3 is 13 residues long. Per germline, CDR1 SSHAT and CDR2 FNYEAQ (reference sequence). CDR3 sequence reads: CASSVTRYTEAFF. CDR3 bases: TGTGCTAGCAGCGTTACACGGTACACTGAAGCTTTCTTT.

The V and J genes are TRBV18 and TRBJ2-2, with 7 bases matching TRBD2. The length of the CDR3 is 16 residues. CDR1 is KGHSH and CDR2 is LQKENI in the germline V gene. After removal of 0 bases from V and 5 bases from J, the junction contained 6 bases not matched to a gene. CDR3 residues: CASSPPGLRTTGELFF. The CDR3 DNA follows: TGTGCCAGCTCACCACCGGGACTAAGGACAACCGGGGAGCTGTTTTTT.

The chain employs TRBV18 and TRBJ2-7; perhaps TRBD1 as D (5 bases). CDR3 size: 12 residues. The V gene lost 5 bases and the J gene lost 9 bases, with 14 bases spanning the gap. CDR1 and CDR2 from the germline V gene are KGHSH and LQKENI. This chain's CDR3 is CASSSGGQGQYF. CDR3 DNA sequence: TGTGCCAGCTCATCAGGTGGGCAGGGGCAGTACTTC.

CDR3 loop: CASSTRSNTEAFF. CDR3 sequence (DNA): TGTGCCAGCAGCACAAGAAGTAACACTGAAGCTTTCTTT. The rearrangement uses TRBV5-8 and TRBJ1-1; D call uncertain. The CDR3 length is 13 residues. V lost 4 bases and J lost 2, with 9 bases in between. The germline gives CDR1 SGHTS, CDR2 YDEGEE. Variable domain in full (rest from reference TRBV5-8 and TRBJ1-1): EAGVTQSPTHLIKTRGQQATLRCSPISGHTSVYWYQQALGLGLQFLLWYDEGEERNRGNFPPRFSGRQFPNYSSELNVNALELEDSALYLCASSTRSNTEAFFGQGTRLTVV.

This chain connects TRBV11-1 to TRBJ1-2; D not resolved. The CDR3 runs 13 residues. Germline V gene lookup returns CDR1 SGHAT and CDR2 FQDESV (reference sequence). V gave up 5 bases and J gave up 7 bases, with 14 bases separating them. The DNA for the CDR3 is TGTGCCAGCAGCCTAAACCGTTCCCCTGGCTACACCTTC. Translated: CASSLNRSPGYTF.

The V gene is TRBV27, the J gene TRBJ1-2; TRBD1 matches 11 bases. The CDR3 runs to 17 residues. Germline V gene lookup returns CDR1 MNHEY and CDR2 SMNVEV (reference sequence). V lost 4 bases and J lost 1; bases outside the gene matches: 8. The CDR3 loop reads CASSSPHGTGGNYGYTF. CDR3 nucleotide sequence: TGTGCCAGCAGTTCCCCCCATGGGACAGGGGGTAACTATGGCTACACCTTC.

This chain joins TRBV5-1 and TRBJ2-2, with 7 nucleotides matching TRBD1. J lost 4 bases, V lost 4 bases, and 7 bases had no gene match. CDR1 is SGHRS and CDR2 is YFSETQ in the germline V gene. The CDR3 covers 15 residues. The CDR3 DNA reads as TGCGCCAGCAGCCCTAATACAGGGGCCACCGGGGAGCTGTTTTTT. Protein sequence: CASSPNTGATGELFF.

V is TRBV28 and J is TRBJ2-1; no clear D gene. Germline CDR1 MDHEN, CDR2 SYDVKM. The CDR3 has 17 amino acids. Between the trimmed V and J ends, which lost 5 bases and 0 bases, there was a span of 17 bases. The CDR3 nucleotides read TGTGCCAGCAGTCGAGCTTGGGCAGCAAGCTCCTACAATGAGCAGTTCTTC. Translated, it gives CASSRAWAASSYNEQFF.

The chain employs TRBV4-1 and TRBJ1-1, with 11 bases matching TRBD1. There are 18 residues in the CDR3. V was clipped by 1 base and J by 3 bases; unmatched bases: 10. Germline values: CDR1 MGHRA, CDR2 YSYEKL. CDR3 sequence (DNA): TGCGCCAGCAGCCAAGGGACAGGGGGCGCCTATGGGCACACTGAAGCTTTCTTT. Translating it yields CASSQGTGGAYGHTEAFF.

This chain connects TRBV4-1 to TRBJ1-5, with 7 nucleotides matching TRBD1. The CDR3 consists of 14 residues. CDR1 is MGHRA and CDR2 is YSYEKL in the germline V gene. Trimming at V came to 1 base and at J to 7 bases, leaving 4 bases not matched to a gene. The CDR3, as DNA: TGCGCCAGCAGCCAAGGAAGAGGGGGCCAGCCCCAGCATTTT. Amino acid sequence: CASSQGRGGQPQHF.